This T cell receptor (beta chain) derives from a study of sequential checkpoint blockade in melanoma. Overall study: After both sequences, patients received maintenance nivolumab.

Treatment defined: randomized to nivolumab then ipilimumab (arm A) or the reverse (arm B). Patients had received no earlier DNA-damaging chemotherapy. Per the germline V gene, CDR1 is SGHTA and CDR2 is FQGTGA. CDR3 length equals 13 residues. The method was immunoSEQ multiplex PCR; TCRdb's version includes in-frame clones alone and lacks a portion of them. The table lists a few thousand clones, around 47% of them singletons. Concerning this clone itself: A read error likely explains this, since a far larger clone differs by one base.

The TCR was taken from a human donor with melanoma. V gene TRBV7-3 combines with J gene TRBJ1-2, with 7 positions matching TRBD1. The input for sequencing was CD8+ T cells sorted from blood (inferred from file names), taken from a patient given nivolumab and ipilimumab in sequence. Here the CDR3 DNA reads TGTGGCAGCAGCTTAGGGGGCACGGATGGCTACACCTTC. Amino acids: CGSSLGGTDGYTF. Based on the CDR3 plus reference TRBV7-3 and TRBJ1-2, the full variable domain is GAGVSQTPSNKVTEKGKYVELRCDPISGHTALYWYRQSLGQGPEFLIYFQGTGAADDSGLPNDRFFAVRPEGSVSTLKIQRTERGDSAVYLCGSSLGGTDGYTFGSGTRLTVV.